A selection of T cell receptor beta chains follows, all from one sample in a study of blood T cell repertoires in COVID-19. Clones were sequenced by immunoSEQ multiplex PCR, and TCRdb holds only the in-frame ones, with some missing. The table includes about 31,000 clones, around 87% detected once. The sequencing input was peripheral blood. The receptors stem from an elderly man with acute or convalescent COVID-19. Both conserved end residues are part of each CDR3. A D gene is named only where the DNA matches it firmly. The size field is filled for only some rows; it gives once, few, many or a size class.

v_gene,abundance,j_gene,d_gene,CDR3aa,CDR3nt
TRBV5-1,NA,TRBJ2-3,NA,CASSPARGPSTDTQYF,TGCGCCAGCAGCCCAGCCAGGGGACCTAGCACAGATACGCAGTATTTT
TRBV7-3,NA,TRBJ2-1,TRBD2,CASSFGLAVNNEQFF,TGTGCCAGCAGCTTTGGACTAGCGGTTAACAATGAGCAGTTCTTC
TRBV14,NA,TRBJ1-1,NA,CASSQDAGGGMNTEAFF,TGTGCCAGCAGCCAAGACGCCGGGGGAGGGATGAACACTGAAGCTTTCTTT
TRBV7-3,NA,TRBJ2-3,TRBD2,CASRPPGLAGGRADTQYF,TGTGCCAGCAGGCCGCCGGGACTAGCGGGGGGGCGGGCAGATACGCAGTATTTT
TRBV29-1,NA,TRBJ1-4,TRBD1,CSVSDRVANEKLFF,TGCAGCGTTTCTGACAGGGTGGCTAATGAAAAACTGTTTTTT
TRBV5-1,NA,TRBJ1-1,TRBD1,CASSRDRGTTEAFF,TGCGCCAGCAGCCGGGACAGGGGAACCACTGAAGCTTTCTTT
TRBV5-1,NA,TRBJ1-3,NA,CASSLALSGNTIYF,TGCGCCAGCAGCTTGGCCCTCTCTGGAAACACCATATATTTT
TRBV15,NA,TRBJ2-3,TRBD1,CATSRSPGQRTDTQYF,TGTGCCACCAGCAGATCGCCGGGACAGCGCACAGATACGCAGTATTTT
TRBV9,few,TRBJ2-7,TRBD2,CASSVGISGGAEQYF,TGTGCCAGCAGCGTAGGAATTAGCGGGGGGGCCGAGCAGTACTTC
TRBV3-1/TRBV3-2,NA,TRBJ2-5,TRBD2,CASSQGSGGGRETQYF,TGTGCCAGCAGCCAAGGCAGCGGGGGGGGTCGAGAGACCCAGTACTTC
TRBV2,NA,TRBJ2-3,NA,CASTGTRDTQYF,TGTGCCAGCACAGGTACCCGGGATACGCAGTATTTT
TRBV5-6,few,TRBJ2-2,NA,CASSLYRGMNTGELFF,TGTGCCAGCAGCTTGTACCGGGGAATGAACACCGGGGAGCTGTTTTTT
TRBV5-3,NA,TRBJ2-3,TRBD2,CARSCRGVQRGARDTQYF,TGTGCCAGAAGCTGCCGGGGGGTCCAGCGGGGGGCCAGAGATACGCAGTATTTT
TRBV3-1/TRBV3-2,NA,TRBJ1-6,NA,CASSQSRSPLHF,TGTGCCAGCAGCCAATCTCGGTCACCCCTCCACTTT
TRBV5-1,once,TRBJ2-5,TRBD2,CASSRLDGEGETQYF,TGCGCCAGCAGCCGATTAGACGGGGAGGGGGAGACCCAGTACTTC
TRBV19,NA,TRBJ2-2,TRBD1,CASSRNRDRSSGELFF,TGTGCCAGTAGCCGAAACCGGGACAGGTCCAGCGGGGAGCTGTTTTTT